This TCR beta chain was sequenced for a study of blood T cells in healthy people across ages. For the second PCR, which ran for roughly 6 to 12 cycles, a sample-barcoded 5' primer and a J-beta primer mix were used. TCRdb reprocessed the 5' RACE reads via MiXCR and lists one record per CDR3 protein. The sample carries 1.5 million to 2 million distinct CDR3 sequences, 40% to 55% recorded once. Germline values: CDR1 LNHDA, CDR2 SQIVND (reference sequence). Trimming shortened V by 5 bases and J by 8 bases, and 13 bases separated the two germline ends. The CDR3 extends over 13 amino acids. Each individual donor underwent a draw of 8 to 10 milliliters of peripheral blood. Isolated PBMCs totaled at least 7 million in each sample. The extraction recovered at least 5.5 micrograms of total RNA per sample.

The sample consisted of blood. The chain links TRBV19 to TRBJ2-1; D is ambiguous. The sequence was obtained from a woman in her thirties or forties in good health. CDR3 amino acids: CASSARRDHEQFF. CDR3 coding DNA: TGTGCCAGTAGTGCTCGACGTGACCATGAGCAGTTCTTC.